This T cell receptor beta chain derives from a study of T cell clones after liver transplantation. The junction had 7 bases not matched to a gene; V was cut back by 4 bases and J by 12 bases. The CDR3 loop spans 13 amino acids. Germline loops: CDR1 SGHTA, CDR2 FQGTGA. Profiling relied on immunoSEQ multiplex PCR, and the TCRdb table lists in-frame clones only, not all of them. In the table there are roughly 100,000 clones, 75% to 90% of which are singletons. Sequences were derived from CD4+ T cells from blood, sampled before liver transplant. This sequence was found in a human donor who received a liver transplant. This rearrangement joins TRBV7-3 to TRBJ2-1; 9 positions agree with TRBD2. This CDR3 reads CASSSPGLASQFF. The CDR3 nucleotides read TGTGCCAGCAGCTCTCCGGGACTAGCTTCGCAGTTCTTC.